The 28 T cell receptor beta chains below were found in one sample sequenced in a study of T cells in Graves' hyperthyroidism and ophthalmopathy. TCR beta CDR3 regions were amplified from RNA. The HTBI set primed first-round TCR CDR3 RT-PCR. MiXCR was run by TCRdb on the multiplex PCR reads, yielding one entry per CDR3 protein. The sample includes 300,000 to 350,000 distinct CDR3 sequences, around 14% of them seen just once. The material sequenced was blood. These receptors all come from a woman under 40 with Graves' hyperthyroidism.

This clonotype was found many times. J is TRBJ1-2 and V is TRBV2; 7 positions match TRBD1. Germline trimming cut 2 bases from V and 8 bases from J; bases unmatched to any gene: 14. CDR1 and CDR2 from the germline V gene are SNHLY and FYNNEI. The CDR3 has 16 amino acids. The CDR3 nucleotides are TGTGCCAGCAGTGAAACTCGGGACAGCTATGTCTGGGGCTACACCTTC. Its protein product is CASSETRDSYVWGYTF.

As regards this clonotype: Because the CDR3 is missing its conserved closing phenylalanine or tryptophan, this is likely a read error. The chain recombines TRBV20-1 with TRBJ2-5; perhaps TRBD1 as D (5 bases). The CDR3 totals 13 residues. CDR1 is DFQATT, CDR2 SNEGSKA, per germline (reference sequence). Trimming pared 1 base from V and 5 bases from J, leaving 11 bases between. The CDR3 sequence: CSARVPRAETQYL. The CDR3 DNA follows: TGCAGTGCTAGAGTTCCCAGGGCTGAGACCCAGTACCTC.

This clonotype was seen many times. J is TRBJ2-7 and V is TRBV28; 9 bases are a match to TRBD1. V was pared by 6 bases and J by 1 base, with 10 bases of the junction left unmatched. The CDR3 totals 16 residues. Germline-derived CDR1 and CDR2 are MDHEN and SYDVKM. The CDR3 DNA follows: TGTGCCAGCAGACGAAACGACAGGGGGATATCCTACGAGCAGTACTTC. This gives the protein CASRRNDRGISYEQYF.

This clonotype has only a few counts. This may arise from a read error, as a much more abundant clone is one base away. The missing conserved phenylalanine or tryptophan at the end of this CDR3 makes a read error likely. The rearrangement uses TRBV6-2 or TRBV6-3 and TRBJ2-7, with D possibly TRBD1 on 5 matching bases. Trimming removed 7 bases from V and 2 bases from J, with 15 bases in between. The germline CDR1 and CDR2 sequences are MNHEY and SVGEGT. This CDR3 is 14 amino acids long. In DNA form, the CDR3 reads TGTGCCAGCAAGCTCGGACATAAACCCTACGAGCAGTACCTC. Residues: CASKLGHKPYEQYL.

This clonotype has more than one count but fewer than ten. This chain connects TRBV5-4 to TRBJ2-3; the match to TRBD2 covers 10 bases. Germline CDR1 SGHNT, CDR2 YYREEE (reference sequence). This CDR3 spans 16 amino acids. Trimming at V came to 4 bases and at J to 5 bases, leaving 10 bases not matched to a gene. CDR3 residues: CASSRSGRAAGDTQYF. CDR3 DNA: TGTGCCAGCAGCAGAAGCGGGAGGGCCGCCGGAGATACGCAGTATTTT.

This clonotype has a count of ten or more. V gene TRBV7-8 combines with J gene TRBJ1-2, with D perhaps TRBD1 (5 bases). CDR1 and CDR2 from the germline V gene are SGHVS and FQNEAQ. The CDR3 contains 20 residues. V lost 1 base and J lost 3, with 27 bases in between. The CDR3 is CASSLDLRTGAGGQDYGYTF. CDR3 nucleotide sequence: TGTGCCAGCAGCTTAGACTTGAGAACAGGCGCCGGGGGTCAGGACTATGGCTACACCTTC.

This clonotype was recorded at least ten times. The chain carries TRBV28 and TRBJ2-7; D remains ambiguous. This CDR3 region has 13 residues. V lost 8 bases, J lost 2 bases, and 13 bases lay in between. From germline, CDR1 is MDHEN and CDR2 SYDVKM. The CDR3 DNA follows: TGTGCCAGCGGCGAGCGCGGCACCTACGAGCAGTACTTC. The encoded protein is CASGERGTYEQYF. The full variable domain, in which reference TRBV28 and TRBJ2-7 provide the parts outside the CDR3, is DVKVTQSSRYLVKRTGEKVFLECVQDMDHENMFWYRQDPGLGLRLIYFSYDVKMKEKGDIPEGYSVSREKKERFSLILESASTNQTSMYLCASGERGTYEQYFGPGTRLTVT.

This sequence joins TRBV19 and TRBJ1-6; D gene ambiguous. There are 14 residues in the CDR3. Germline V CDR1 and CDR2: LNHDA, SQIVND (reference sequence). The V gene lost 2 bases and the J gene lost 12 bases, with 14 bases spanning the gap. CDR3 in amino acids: CASSISNGGGPLHF. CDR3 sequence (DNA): TGTGCCAGTAGTATATCAAATGGCGGAGGACCCCTCCACTTT.

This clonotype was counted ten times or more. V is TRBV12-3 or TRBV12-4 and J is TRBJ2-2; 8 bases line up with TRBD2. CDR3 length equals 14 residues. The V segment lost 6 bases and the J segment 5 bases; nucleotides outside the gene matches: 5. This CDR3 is CASSLGGETGELFF. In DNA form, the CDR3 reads TGTGCCAGCAGCCTCGGGGGGGAAACCGGGGAGCTGTTTTTT.

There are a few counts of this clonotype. The CDR3 spells CASSPRTSGRFYEQYF. As DNA, the CDR3 is TGTGCCAGCAGCCCTCGGACTAGCGGGAGGTTCTACGAGCAGTACTTC. The chain couples TRBV3-2 to TRBJ2-7; the D segment call TRBD2 is taken from the table without a DNA check. TRBV3-2 is a pseudogene segment. The length of the CDR3 is 16 residues.

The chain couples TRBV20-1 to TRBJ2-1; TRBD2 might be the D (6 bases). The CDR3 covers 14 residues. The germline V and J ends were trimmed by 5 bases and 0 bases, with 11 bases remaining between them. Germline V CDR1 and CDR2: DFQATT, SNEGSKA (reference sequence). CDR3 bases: TGCAGTGCTGGAGGGTATAGCTCCTACAATGAGCAGTTCTTC. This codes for CSAGGYSSYNEQFF.

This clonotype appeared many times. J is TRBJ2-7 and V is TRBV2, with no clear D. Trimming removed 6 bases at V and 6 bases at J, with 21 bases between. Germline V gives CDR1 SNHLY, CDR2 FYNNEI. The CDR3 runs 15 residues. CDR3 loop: CASSATWMAPTEQYF. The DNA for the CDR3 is TGTGCCAGCAGCGCCACTTGGATGGCGCCTACCGAGCAGTACTTC.

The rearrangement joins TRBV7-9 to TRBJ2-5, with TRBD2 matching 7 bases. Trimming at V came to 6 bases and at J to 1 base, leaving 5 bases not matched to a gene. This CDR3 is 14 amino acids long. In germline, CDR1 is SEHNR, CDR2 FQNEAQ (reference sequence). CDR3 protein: CASRPPSGQETQYF. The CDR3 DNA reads TGTGCCAGCAGACCACCTAGCGGCCAAGAGACCCAGTACTTC.

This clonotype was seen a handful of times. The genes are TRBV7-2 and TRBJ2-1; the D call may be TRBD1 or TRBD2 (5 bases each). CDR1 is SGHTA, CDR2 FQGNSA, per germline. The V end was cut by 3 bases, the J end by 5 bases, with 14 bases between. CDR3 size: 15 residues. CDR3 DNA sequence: TGTGCCAGCAGCTTCCAGGGACGGGGACACAATGAGCAGTTCTTC. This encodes CASSFQGRGHNEQFF.

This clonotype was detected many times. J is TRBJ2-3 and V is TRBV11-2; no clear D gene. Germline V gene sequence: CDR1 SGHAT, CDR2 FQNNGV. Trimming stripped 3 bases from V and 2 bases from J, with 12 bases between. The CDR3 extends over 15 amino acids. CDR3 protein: CASSFGVGYTDTQYF. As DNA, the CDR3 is TGTGCCAGCAGCTTTGGAGTAGGATACACAGATACGCAGTATTTT.

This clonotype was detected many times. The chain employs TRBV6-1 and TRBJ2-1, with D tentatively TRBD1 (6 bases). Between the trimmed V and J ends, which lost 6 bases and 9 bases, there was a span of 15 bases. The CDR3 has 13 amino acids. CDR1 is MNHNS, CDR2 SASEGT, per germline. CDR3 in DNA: TGTGCCAGCAGAACAGGGTTACGGTTTGAGCAGTTCTTC. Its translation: CASRTGLRFEQFF.

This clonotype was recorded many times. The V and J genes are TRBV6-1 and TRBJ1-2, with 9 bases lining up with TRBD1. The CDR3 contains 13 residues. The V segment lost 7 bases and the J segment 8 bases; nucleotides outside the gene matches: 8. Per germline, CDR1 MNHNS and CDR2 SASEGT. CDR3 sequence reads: CASTLDRGWGYTF. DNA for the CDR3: TGTGCCAGCACACTGGACAGGGGATGGGGCTACACCTTC.

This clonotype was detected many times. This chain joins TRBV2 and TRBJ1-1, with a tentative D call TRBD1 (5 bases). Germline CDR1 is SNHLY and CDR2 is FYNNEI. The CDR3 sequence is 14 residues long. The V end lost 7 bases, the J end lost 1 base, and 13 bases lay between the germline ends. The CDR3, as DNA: TGTGCCAGCACCCAGGACACTCCGAACACTGAAGCTTTCTTT. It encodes CASTQDTPNTEAFF.

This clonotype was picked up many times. The CDR3 protein is CASSEDRLGNTIYF. The CDR3, as DNA: TGTGCCAGCAGTGAAGACAGATTAGGAAACACCATATATTTT. J is TRBJ1-3 and V is TRBV2; no reliable D call. This CDR3 comprises 14 residues. The germline V gene encodes CDR1 SNHLY and CDR2 FYNNEI. The V end lost 1 base, the J end lost 4 bases, and 8 bases lay between the germline ends.

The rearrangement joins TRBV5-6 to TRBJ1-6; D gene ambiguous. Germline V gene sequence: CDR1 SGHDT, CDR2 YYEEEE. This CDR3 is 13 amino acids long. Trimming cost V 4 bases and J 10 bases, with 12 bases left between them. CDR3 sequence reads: CASSPASGSPLHF. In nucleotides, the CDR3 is TGTGCCAGCAGCCCCGCCAGCGGGTCACCCCTCCACTTT.

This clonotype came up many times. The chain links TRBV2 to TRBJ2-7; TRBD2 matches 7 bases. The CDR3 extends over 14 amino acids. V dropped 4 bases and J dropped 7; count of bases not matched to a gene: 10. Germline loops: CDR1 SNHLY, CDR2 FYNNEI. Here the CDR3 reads CASSVGREGREQYF. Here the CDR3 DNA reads TGTGCCAGCAGTGTGGGAAGGGAGGGCAGAGAGCAGTACTTC.

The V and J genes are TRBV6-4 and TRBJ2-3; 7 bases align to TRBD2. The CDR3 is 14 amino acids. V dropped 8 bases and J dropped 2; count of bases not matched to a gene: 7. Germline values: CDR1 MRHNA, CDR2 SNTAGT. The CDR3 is CASAPGTTTDTQYF. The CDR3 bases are TGTGCCAGCGCCCCCGGGACTACCACAGATACGCAGTATTTT.

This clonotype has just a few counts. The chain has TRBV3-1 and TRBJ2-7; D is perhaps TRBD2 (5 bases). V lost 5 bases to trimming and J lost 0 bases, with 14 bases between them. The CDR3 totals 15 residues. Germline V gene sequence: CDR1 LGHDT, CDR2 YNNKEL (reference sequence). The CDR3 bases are TGTGCCAGCAGCGTCGGACTTCCCAGCTCCTACGAGCAGTACTTC. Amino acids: CASSVGLPSSYEQYF.

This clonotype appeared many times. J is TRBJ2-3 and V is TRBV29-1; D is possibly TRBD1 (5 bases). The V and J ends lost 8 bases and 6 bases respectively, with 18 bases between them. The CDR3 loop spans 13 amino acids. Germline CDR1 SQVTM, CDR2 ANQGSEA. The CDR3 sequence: CSYRKTTQDTQYF. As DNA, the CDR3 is TGCAGCTACAGGAAAACTACACAGGATACGCAGTATTTT.

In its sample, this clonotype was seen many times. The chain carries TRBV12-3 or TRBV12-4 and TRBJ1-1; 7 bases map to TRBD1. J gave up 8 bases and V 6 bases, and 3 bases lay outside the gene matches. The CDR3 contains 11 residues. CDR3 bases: TGTGCCAGCAGAAAACAGGGGGAAGCTTTCTTT. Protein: CASRKQGEAFF.

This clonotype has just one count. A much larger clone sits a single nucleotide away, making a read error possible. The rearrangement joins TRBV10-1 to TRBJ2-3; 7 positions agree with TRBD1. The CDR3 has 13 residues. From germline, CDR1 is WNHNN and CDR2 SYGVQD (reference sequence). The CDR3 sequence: CASSDPGTDTRYF. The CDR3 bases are TGCGCCAGCAGTGATCCAGGGACAGATACGCGGTATTTT.

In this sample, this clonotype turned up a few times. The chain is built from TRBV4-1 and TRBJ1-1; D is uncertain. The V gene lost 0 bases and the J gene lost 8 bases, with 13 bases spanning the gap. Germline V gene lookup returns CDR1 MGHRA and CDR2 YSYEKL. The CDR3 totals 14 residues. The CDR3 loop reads CASSQDAGALEAFF. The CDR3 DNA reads TGCGCCAGCAGCCAAGATGCCGGCGCCTTAGAAGCTTTCTTT.

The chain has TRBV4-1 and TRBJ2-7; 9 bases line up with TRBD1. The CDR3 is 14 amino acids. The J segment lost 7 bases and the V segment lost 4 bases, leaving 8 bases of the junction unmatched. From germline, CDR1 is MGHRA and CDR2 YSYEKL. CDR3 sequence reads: CASSPGTGFWEQYF. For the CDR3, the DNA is TGCGCCAGCAGCCCCGGGACAGGGTTCTGGGAGCAGTACTTC.